This T cell receptor beta chain was identified during a study of T cells in Graves' hyperthyroidism and ophthalmopathy. This clonotype was seen a handful of times. What it binds is unknown. Per the germline V gene, CDR1 is MNHEY and CDR2 is SMNVEV (reference sequence). The ends were cut back, 2 bases at V and 7 bases at J, with 9 bases in the middle. This CDR3 spans 12 amino acids. Study outcomes and limitations: With a median lead of approximately 6 months before onset, the model predicted ophthalmopathy. Most thyroid clonotypes with frequency above 0.001 were detected in blood.

Clinical Activity Scores of at least 3, NOSPECS grades of at least 4 and durations under 3 months characterized ophthalmopathy patients. Investigators excluded patients with uncontrolled infection, other autoimmune disease, pregnancy or lactation. The CDR3 regions of TCR beta were amplified from RNA transcripts. First-round RT-PCR with HTBI primers amplified the TCR CDR3 region. TCRdb passed the multiplex PCR reads through MiXCR, listing each CDR3 protein once. The sample has some 300,000 distinct CDR3 sequences; 15% to 20% are singletons. The source is a man over 45 with Graves' ophthalmopathy. The sample was blood. The chain employs TRBV27 and TRBJ2-7, with D tentatively TRBD2 (6 bases). This chain's CDR3 is CASSLHGREQYF. Here the CDR3 DNA reads TGTGCCAGCAGTTTACACGGGAGAGAGCAGTACTTC.